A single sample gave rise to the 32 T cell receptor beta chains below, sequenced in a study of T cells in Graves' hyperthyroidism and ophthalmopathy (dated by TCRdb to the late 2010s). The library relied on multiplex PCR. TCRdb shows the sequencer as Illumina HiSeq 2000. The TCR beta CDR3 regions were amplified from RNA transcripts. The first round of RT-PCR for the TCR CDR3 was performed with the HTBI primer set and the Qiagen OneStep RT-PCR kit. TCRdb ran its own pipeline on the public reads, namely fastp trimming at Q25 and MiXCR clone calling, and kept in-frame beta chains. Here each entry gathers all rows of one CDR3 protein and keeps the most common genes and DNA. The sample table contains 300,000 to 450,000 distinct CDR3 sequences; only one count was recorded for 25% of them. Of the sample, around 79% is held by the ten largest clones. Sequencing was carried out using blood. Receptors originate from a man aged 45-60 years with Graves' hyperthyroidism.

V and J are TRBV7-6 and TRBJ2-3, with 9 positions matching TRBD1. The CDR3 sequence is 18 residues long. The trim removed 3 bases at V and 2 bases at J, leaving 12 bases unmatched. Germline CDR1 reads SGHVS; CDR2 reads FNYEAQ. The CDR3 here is CASSLTGTGRGNTDTQYF. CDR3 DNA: TGTGCCAGCAGCTTGACCGGGACAGGGAGAGGTAACACAGATACGCAGTATTTT.

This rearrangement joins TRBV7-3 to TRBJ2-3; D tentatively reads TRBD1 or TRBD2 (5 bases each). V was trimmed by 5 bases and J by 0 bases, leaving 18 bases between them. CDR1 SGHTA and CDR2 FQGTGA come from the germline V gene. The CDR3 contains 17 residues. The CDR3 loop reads CASSPLGPSGSTDTQYF. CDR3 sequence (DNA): TGTGCCAGCAGCCCTTTGGGACCCTCCGGAAGCACAGATACGCAGTATTTT.

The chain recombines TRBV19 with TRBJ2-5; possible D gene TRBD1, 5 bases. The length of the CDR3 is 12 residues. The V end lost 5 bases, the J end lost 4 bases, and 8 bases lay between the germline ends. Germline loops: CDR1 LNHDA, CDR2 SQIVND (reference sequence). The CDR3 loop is CASSPQGETQYF. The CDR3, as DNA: TGTGCCAGTAGTCCGCAGGGAGAGACCCAGTACTTC.

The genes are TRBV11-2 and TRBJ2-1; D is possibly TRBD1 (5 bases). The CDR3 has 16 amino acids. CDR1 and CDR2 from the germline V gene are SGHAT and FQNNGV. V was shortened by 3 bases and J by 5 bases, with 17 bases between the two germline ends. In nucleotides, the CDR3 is TGTGCCAGCAGCTTGGGGCCACAGGTGGATCACAATGAGCAGTTCTTC. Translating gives CASSLGPQVDHNEQFF.

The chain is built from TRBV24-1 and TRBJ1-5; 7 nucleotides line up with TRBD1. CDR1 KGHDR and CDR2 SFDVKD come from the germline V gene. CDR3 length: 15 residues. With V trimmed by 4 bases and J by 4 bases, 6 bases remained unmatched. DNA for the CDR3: TGTGCCACCAGTGAGGGGACAGCCCCTAATCAGCCCCAGCATTTT. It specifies CATSEGTAPNQPQHF.

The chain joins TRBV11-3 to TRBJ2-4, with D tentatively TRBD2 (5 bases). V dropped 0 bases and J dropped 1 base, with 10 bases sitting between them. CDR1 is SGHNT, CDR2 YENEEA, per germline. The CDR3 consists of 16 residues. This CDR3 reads CASSLDGSRAKNIQYF. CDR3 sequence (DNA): TGTGCCAGCAGCTTAGATGGGAGCAGGGCCAAAAACATTCAGTACTTC.

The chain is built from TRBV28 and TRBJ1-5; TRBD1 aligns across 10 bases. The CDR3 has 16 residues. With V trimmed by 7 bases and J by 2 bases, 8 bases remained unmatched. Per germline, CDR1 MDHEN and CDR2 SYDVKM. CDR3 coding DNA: TGTGCCAGCACCATGACAGGGGGCCGGTGCAATCAGCCCCAGCATTTT. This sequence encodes CASTMTGGRCNQPQHF.

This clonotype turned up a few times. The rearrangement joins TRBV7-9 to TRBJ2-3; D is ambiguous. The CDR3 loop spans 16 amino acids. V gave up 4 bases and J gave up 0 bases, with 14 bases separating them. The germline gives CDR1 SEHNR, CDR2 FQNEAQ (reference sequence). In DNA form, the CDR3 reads TGTGCCAGCAGCTCCGGTATATCATTAAGCACAGATACGCAGTATTTT. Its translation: CASSSGISLSTDTQYF.

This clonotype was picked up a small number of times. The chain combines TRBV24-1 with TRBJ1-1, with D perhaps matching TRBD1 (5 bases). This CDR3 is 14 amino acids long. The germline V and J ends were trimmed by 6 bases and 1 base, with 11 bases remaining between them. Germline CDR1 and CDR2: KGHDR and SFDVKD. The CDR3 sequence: CATSRAGTNTEAFF. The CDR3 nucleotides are TGTGCCACCAGTAGGGCAGGGACGAACACTGAAGCTTTCTTT.

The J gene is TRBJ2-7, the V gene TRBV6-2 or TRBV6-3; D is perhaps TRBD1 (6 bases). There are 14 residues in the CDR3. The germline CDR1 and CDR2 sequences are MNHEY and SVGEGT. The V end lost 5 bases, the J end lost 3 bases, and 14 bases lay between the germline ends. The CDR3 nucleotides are TGTGCCAGCAGTGGCGACAGGAACCACTACGAGCAGTACTTC. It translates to CASSGDRNHYEQYF.

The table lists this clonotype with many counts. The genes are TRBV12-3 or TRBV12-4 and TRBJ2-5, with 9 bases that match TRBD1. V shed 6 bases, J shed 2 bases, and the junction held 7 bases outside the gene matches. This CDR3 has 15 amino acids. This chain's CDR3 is CASRTGTGIQETQYF. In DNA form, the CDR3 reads TGTGCCAGCAGGACCGGGACAGGGATTCAAGAGACCCAGTACTTC.

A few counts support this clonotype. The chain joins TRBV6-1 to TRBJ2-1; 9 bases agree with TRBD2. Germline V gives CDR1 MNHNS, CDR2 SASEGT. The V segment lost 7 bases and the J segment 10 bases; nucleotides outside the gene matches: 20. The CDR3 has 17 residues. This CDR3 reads CASNPLGGASGNHEQFF. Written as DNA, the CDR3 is TGTGCCAGCAATCCTTTGGGGGGGGCTAGCGGGAATCACGAGCAGTTCTTC.

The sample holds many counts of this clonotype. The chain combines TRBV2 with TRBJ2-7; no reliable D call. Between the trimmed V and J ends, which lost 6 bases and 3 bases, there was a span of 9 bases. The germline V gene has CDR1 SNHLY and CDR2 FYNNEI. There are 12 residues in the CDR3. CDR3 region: CASSRANYEQYF. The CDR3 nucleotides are TGTGCCAGCAGCCGAGCCAACTACGAGCAGTACTTC.

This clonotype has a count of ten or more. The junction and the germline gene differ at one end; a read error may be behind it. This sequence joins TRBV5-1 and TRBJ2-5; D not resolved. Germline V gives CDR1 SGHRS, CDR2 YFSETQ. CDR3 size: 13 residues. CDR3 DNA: TGTGCCAGCAGTTTGGCAGGATCTGAGACCCAGTACTTC. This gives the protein CASSLAGSETQYF.

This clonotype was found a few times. The CDR3 coding sequence is TGCGCCAGCAGCCAAGACGGGACAGCCCTTAGCTATGGCTACACCTTC. Translation gives CASSQDGTALSYGYTF. The chain joins TRBV4-1 to TRBJ1-2, with 7 bases aligning to TRBD1. Per the germline V gene, CDR1 is MGHRA and CDR2 is YSYEKL. This CDR3 comprises 16 residues. With 0 bases clipped from V and 4 bases from J, the junction kept 8 bases outside the gene matches.

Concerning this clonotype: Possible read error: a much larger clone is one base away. The DNA for the CDR3 is TGTGCCAGCACAGGGGGGGGCAATCAGCCCCAGCATTTT. Translating it yields CASTGGGNQPQHF. This rearrangement joins TRBV2 to TRBJ1-5; 7 nucleotides agree with TRBD1. The V segment lost 7 bases and the J segment 2 bases; nucleotides outside the gene matches: 2. CDR1 and CDR2 from the germline V gene are SNHLY and FYNNEI. The CDR3 length is 13 residues.

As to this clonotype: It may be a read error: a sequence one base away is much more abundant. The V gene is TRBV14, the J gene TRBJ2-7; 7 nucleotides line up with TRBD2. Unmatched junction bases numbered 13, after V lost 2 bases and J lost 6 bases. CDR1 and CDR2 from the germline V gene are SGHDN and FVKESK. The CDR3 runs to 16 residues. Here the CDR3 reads CASSQRLGGLRVEQYF. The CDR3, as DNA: TGTGCCAGCAGCCAAAGGTTGGGAGGGCTCCGGGTCGAGCAGTACTTC. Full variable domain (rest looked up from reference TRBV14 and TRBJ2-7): EAGVTQFPSHSVIEKGQTVTLRCDPISGHDNLYWYRRVMGKEIKFLLHFVKESKQDESGMPNNRFLAERTGGTYSTLKVQPAELEDSGVYFCASSQRLGGLRVEQYFGPGTRLTVT.

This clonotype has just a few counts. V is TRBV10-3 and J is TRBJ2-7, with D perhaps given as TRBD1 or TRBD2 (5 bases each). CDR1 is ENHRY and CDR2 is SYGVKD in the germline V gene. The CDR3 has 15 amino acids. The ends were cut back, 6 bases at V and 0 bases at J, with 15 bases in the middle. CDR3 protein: CAIRAGTASSYEQYF. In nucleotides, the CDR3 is TGTGCCATCAGGGCCGGGACGGCGAGCTCCTACGAGCAGTACTTC.

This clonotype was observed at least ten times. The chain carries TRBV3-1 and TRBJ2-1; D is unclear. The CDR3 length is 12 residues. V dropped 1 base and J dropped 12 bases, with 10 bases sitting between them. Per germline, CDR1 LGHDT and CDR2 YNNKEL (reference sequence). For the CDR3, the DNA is TGTGCCAGCAGCCAAGCGTCGGTGGGGCAGTTCTTC. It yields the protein CASSQASVGQFF.

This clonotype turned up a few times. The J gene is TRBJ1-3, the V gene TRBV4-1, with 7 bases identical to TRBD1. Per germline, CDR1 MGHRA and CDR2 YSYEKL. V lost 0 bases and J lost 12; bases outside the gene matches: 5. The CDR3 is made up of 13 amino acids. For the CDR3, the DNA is TGCGCCAGCAGCCAAGATCGACAGGGAGTCATATATTTT. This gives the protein CASSQDRQGVIYF.

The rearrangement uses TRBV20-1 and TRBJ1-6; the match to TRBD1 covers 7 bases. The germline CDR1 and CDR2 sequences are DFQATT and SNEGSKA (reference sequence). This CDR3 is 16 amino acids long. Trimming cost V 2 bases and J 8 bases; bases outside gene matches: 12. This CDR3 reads CSARPGQEGFDSPLHF. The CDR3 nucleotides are TGCAGTGCTAGACCCGGACAGGAGGGGTTTGATTCACCCCTCCACTTT.

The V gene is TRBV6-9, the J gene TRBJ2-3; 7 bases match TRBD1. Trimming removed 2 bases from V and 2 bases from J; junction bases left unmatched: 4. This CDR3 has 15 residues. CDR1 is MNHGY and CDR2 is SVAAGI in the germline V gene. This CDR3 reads CASSYGTEYTDTQYF. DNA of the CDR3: TGTGCCAGCAGTTATGGGACAGAATACACAGATACGCAGTATTTT.

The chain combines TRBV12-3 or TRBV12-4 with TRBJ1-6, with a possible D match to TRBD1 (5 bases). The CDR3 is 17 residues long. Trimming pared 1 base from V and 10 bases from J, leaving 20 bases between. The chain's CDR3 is CASSLVGWGREDSPLHF. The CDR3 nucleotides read TGTGCCAGCAGTTTAGTTGGATGGGGCAGGGAGGACTCACCCCTCCACTTT.

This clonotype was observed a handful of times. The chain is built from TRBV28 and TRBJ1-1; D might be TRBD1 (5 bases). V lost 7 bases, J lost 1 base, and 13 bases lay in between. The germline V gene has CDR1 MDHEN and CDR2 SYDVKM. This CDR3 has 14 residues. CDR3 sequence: CASKGASPNTEAFF. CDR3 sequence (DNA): TGTGCCAGCAAAGGGGCCTCCCCGAACACTGAAGCTTTCTTT.

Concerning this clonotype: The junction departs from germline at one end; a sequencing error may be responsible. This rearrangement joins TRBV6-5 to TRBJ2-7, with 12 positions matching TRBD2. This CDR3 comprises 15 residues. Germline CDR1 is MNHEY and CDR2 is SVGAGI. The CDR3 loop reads CASSYSRTSGAERYF. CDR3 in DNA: TGTGCCAGCAGTTACTCGAGGACTAGCGGGGCGGAGCGGTACTTC.

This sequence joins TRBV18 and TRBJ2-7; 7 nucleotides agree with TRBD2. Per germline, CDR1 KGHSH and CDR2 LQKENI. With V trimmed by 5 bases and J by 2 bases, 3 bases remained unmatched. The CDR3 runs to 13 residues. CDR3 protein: CASSASGAYEQYF. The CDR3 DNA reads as TGTGCCAGCTCAGCGAGCGGGGCCTACGAGCAGTACTTC.

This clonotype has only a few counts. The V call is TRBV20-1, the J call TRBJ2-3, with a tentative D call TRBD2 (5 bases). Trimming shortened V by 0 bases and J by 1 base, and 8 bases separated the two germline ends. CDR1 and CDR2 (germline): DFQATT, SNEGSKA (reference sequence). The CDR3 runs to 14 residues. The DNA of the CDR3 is TGCAGTGCTAGAGATGTGAGGGGCACAGATACGCAGTATTTT. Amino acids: CSARDVRGTDTQYF.

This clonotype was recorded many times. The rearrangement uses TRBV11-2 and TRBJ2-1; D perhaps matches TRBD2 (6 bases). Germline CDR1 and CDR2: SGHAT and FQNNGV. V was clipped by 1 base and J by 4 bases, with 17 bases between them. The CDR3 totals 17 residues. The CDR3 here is CASSLGLRGIGYNEQFF. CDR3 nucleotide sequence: TGTGCCAGCAGCTTAGGTTTGCGCGGGATCGGGTACAATGAGCAGTTCTTC.

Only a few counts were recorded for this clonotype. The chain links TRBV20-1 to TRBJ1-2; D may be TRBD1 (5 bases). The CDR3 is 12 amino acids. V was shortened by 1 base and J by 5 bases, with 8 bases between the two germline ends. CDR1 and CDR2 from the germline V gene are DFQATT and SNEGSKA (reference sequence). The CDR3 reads CSARVQAYGYTF. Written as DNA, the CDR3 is TGCAGTGCTAGAGTACAGGCTTATGGCTACACCTTC.

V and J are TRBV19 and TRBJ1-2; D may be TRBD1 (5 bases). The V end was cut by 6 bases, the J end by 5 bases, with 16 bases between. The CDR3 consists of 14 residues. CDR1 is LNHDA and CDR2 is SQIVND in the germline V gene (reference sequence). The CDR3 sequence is CASSRQRTSYGYTF. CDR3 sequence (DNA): TGTGCCAGTAGCCGACAGCGAACCTCTTATGGCTACACCTTC.

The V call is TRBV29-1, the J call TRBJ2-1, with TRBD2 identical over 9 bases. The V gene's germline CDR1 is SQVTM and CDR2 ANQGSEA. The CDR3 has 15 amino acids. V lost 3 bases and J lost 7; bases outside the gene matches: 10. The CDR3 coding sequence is TGCAGCGTTGATCTAGCTGGCGGGAGGGGTAATGAGCAGTTCTTC. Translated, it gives CSVDLAGGRGNEQFF.

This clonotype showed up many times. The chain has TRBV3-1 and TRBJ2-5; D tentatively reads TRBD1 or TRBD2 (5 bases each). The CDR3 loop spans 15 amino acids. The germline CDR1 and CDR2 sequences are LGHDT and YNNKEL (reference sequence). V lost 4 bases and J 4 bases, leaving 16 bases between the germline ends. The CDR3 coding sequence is TGTGCCAGCAGCCCGACTACAGGCGCACCAGAGACCCAGTACTTC. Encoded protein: CASSPTTGAPETQYF.